The rows below give T cell receptor beta chains drawn from one sample of a study of T cells expressing NK-cell markers. TCRdb re-called the 5' RACE reads; one entry per CDR3 protein, DNA not given. The sample holds roughly 110,000 distinct CDR3 sequences. Sequenced sample: blood T cells: a sorted CD56 or NKG2C T cell subset, CD4+ or CD8+ T cells, or bulk PBMC T cells (not recorded which). The receptor set was obtained from a woman between 18 and 70 years old in good health. Both conserved end residues are part of each CDR3.

>TRBV27|14|TRBJ1-1
CASRDPQGLQEAFF
>TRBV20-1|14|TRBJ2-1
CSAGSGRYQEEQFF
>TRBV4-1|14|TRBJ1-1
CASNQETLNTEAFF
>TRBV7-2|15|TRBJ1-4
CASSSGGVVGEKLFF
>TRBV20-1|13|TRBJ2-7
CSARRTGIYEQYF
>TRBV12-3/TRBV12-4|15|TRBJ2-5
CASSLTSGGGETQYF
>TRBV27|14|TRBJ2-7
CASSSRGRPYEQYF
>TRBV4-1|12|TRBJ2-3
CASSRTTDTQYF
>TRBV3-1|13|TRBJ2-5
CASSPEGAETQYF
>TRBV12-3/TRBV12-4|15|TRBJ2-2
CASSGQPLNTGELFF
>TRBV7-3|12|TRBJ2-1
CASSLLGGEQFF
>TRBV9|15|TRBJ2-1
CASSVLGQGLYEQFF
>TRBV14|16|TRBJ2-3
CASSQRLAGTADTQYF
>TRBV12-3/TRBV12-4|12|TRBJ1-1
CASTLGGTEVFF
>TRBV7-9|16|TRBJ2-2
CASRWSGGDDTGELFF
>TRBV29-1|14|TRBJ2-1
CSVEGQGGFGEQFF
>TRBV11-2|16|TRBJ1-5
CASSLVLRDPNQPQHF
>TRBV7-9|14|TRBJ2-1
CASSFLAGMGEQFF
>TRBV19|15|TRBJ2-5
CASMGLAGAVETQYF
>TRBV27|19|TRBJ2-1
CASSSRTSGGSRSYNEQFF
>TRBV4-3|16|TRBJ2-2
CASSQETTGSTGELFF
>TRBV11-2|13|TRBJ2-3
CASSVQGADTQYF
>TRBV4-3|13|TRBJ2-5
CASSPGPEETQYF
>TRBV27|14|TRBJ2-7
CASSRLAGNYEQYF
>TRBV12-3/TRBV12-4|13|TRBJ2-7
CASSRDREPEQYF
>TRBV4-1|16|TRBJ1-1
CASSPFGGSGNTEAFF
>TRBV15|16|TRBJ1-5
CATSTGQGYSNQPQHF
>TRBV6-6|12|TRBJ2-2
CASTPVPGELFF
>TRBV10-2|15|TRBJ2-5
CASSESTQPQETQYF
>TRBV6-1|19|TRBJ2-6
CASSPRGDSGGRGANVLTF
>TRBV5-6|15|TRBJ2-5
CASSLVRDYQETQYF
>TRBV5-8|14|TRBJ2-5
CASSPRYGPETQYF
>TRBV29-1|12|TRBJ2-5
CSVGNVLETQYF